The TCR beta chain described here comes from a study of blood T cells in healthy people across ages. Alongside a J-beta primer mix, a sample-barcoded 5' primer served in a second PCR lasting roughly 7 to 12 cycles. TCRdb fed the 5' RACE reads into MiXCR, producing one record per CDR3 protein. The table includes 1.5 million to 2 million distinct CDR3 sequences, roughly 52% detected once. Trimming cost V 2 bases and J 1 base, with 13 bases left between them. The CDR3 loop spans 16 amino acids. Germline CDR1 reads SGDLS; CDR2 reads YYNGEE. The chain employs TRBV9 and TRBJ2-4; perhaps TRBD2 as D (7 bases). The clonotype comes from a middle-aged woman in good health. The sequenced sample consisted of blood. The CDR3 DNA follows: TGTGCCAGCAGCGTCGGGGGGCTCTCTGCCAAAAACATTCAGTACTTC. Translation gives CASSVGGLSAKNIQYF.